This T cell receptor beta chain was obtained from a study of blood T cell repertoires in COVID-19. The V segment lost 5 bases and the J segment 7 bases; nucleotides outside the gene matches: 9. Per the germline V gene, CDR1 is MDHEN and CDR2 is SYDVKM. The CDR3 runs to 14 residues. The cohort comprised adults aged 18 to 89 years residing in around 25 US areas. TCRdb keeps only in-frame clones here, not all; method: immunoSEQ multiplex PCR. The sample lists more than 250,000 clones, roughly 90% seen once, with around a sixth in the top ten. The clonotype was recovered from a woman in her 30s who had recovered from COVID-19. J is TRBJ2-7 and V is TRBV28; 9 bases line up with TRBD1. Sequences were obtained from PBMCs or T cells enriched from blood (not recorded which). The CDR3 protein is CASSSGTGNGEQYF. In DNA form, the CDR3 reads TGTGCCAGCAGTAGTGGGACAGGGAACGGGGAGCAGTACTTC.